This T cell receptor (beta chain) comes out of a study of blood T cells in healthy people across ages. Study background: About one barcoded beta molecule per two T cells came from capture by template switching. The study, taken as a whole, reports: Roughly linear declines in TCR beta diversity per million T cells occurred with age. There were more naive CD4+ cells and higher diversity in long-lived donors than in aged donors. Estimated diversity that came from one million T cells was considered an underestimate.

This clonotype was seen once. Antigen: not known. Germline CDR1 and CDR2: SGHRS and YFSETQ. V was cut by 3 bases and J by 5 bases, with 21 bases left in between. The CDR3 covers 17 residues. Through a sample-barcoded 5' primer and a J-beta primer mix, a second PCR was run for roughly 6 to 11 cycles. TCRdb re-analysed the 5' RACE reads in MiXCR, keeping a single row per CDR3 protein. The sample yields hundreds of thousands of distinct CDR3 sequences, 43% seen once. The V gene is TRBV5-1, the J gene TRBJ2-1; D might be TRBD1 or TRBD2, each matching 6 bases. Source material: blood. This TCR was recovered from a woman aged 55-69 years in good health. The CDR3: CASSSGRGGPRHNEQFF. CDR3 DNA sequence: TGCGCCAGCAGCTCTGGCCGTGGGGGGCCGAGGCACAATGAGCAGTTCTTC.